Listed below are T cell receptor beta chains from one sample, sequenced in a study of naive and memory T cell subsets. In TCRdb, the UMI-ligation and nested PCR reads were re-called with MiXCR into one record per CDR3 protein. The sample has some 82,000 distinct CDR3 sequences, about 11% seen once. The specimen was naive CD4+ T cells from blood. These receptors all come from a human donor in good health. The CDR3 runs from the conserved cysteine through the conserved F or W. D genes are given only for firm matches. A row's size may be missing; if present it is once, few, many or a size class.

length	J	V	D	size	CDR3	DNA
13	TRBJ2-7	TRBV12-3/TRBV12-4	TRBD2	many	CASKRDPSYEQYF	TGTGCCAGCAAGCGGGATCCCTCCTACGAGCAGTACTTC
14	TRBJ2-3	TRBV28	TRBD1	few	CASTTGVGTDTQYF	TGTGCCAGTACAACAGGGGTCGGCACAGATACGCAGTATTTT
14	TRBJ2-5	TRBV19	-	many	CASSSGTSIGTQYF	TGTGCCAGTAGTTCCGGGACATCGATCGGGACCCAGTACTTC
11	TRBJ1-2	TRBV29-1	-	many	CSVGGQVGYTF	TGCAGCGTTGGGGGCCAGGTTGGCTACACCTTC
16	TRBJ2-1	TRBV6-2/TRBV6-3	-	few	CASTPDRGISYNEQFF	TGTGCCAGCACCCCAGATCGGGGGATCTCCTACAATGAGCAGTTCTTC
14	TRBJ2-2	TRBV6-2/TRBV6-3	-	-	CASSPQGRAGELFF	TGTGCCAGCAGCCCTCAGGGGCGGGCCGGGGAGCTGTTTTTT
14	TRBJ2-7	TRBV6-2/TRBV6-3	TRBD2	-	CASRPLAGVYEQYF	TGTGCCAGCAGGCCGTTAGCGGGAGTATACGAGCAGTACTTC
13	TRBJ2-7	TRBV6-2/TRBV6-3	-	-	CASSYSRNYEQYF	TGTGCCAGCAGTTACTCTCGGAACTACGAGCAGTACTTC
14	TRBJ2-6	TRBV19	-	-	CASSDGSGANVLTF	TGTGCCAGTAGTGACGGCTCTGGGGCCAACGTCCTGACTTTC
13	TRBJ2-7	TRBV7-2	TRBD2	few	CASSLVSGVVEYF	TGTGCCAGCAGCTTAGTAAGCGGGGTGGTAGAGTACTTC
15	TRBJ1-5	TRBV7-2	-	once	CASSSRDTRNQPQHF	TGTGCCAGCAGCTCACGGGACACCCGCAATCAGCCCCAGCATTTT
13	TRBJ2-7	TRBV6-5	-	few	CASSYGPGYEQYF	TGTGCCAGCAGTTACGGTCCGGGCTACGAGCAGTACTTC
13	TRBJ2-7	TRBV6-6	-	few	CASSPFTQGEQYF	TGTGCCAGCAGTCCCTTCACCCAGGGCGAGCAGTACTTC
15	TRBJ1-6	TRBV7-9	TRBD1	-	CASSPGTAKNSPLHF	TGTGCCAGCAGCCCTGGGACAGCTAAAAATTCACCCCTCCACTTT
17	TRBJ2-2	TRBV7-8	TRBD2	-	CASSANSGRAFGGELFF	TGTGCCAGCAGCGCAAATAGCGGGAGGGCCTTCGGAGGGGAGCTGTTTTTT
16	TRBJ1-1	TRBV6-1	TRBD1	-	CASRTGQGGMNTEAFF	TGTGCCAGCAGAACTGGACAGGGAGGTATGAACACTGAAGCTTTCTTT
16	TRBJ1-2	TRBV6-6	-	many	CASYQPATRSNYGYTF	TGTGCCAGCTATCAACCGGCGACACGAAGCAACTATGGCTACACCTTC
13	TRBJ1-5	TRBV28	TRBD1	-	CASSYRTGQPQHF	TGTGCCAGCAGTTACCGGACAGGCCAGCCCCAGCATTTT
11	TRBJ2-7	TRBV29-1	-	many	CSVVEGYEQYF	TGCAGCGTTGTTGAGGGCTACGAGCAGTACTTC
11	TRBJ2-3	TRBV30	-	few	CAWTNTDTQYF	TGTGCCTGGACGAACACAGATACGCAGTATTTT
15	TRBJ2-2	TRBV9	TRBD2	few	CASSVLAVNTGELFF	TGTGCCAGCAGCGTCCTAGCGGTCAACACCGGGGAGCTGTTTTTT
13	TRBJ1-2	TRBV14	-	-	CASSRTLNYGYTF	TGTGCCAGCAGCCGAACACTGAACTATGGCTACACCTTC
14	TRBJ1-5	TRBV18	TRBD1	few	CASSLGQYNQPQHF	TGTGCCAGCTCCCTGGGACAGTACAATCAGCCCCAGCATTTT
12	TRBJ1-5	TRBV20-1	-	many	CSATGREQPQHF	TGCAGTGCTACAGGGCGTGAACAGCCCCAGCATTTT
14	TRBJ2-7	TRBV7-2	-	-	CASSLEGLPYEQYF	TGTGCCAGCAGCTTAGAGGGGTTACCCTACGAGCAGTACTTC
16	TRBJ1-1	TRBV20-1	TRBD1	many	CSARVPGQGAGTEAFF	TGCAGTGCTAGAGTCCCGGGACAGGGGGCGGGCACTGAAGCTTTCTTT
12	TRBJ1-4	TRBV12-3/TRBV12-4	-	few	CASSLRPEKLFF	TGTGCCAGCAGTTTGCGTCCCGAAAAACTGTTTTTT
10	TRBJ1-1	TRBV2	-	-	CASGRIEAFF	TGTGCCAGTGGACGCATTGAAGCTTTCTTT
14	TRBJ1-6	TRBV12-3/TRBV12-4	TRBD1	once	CASIPGQGNSPLHF	TGTGCCAGCATTCCCGGACAGGGGAATTCACCCCTCCACTTT
17	TRBJ1-6	TRBV6-6	-	-	CASSWDEGNSYNSPLHF	TGTGCCAGCAGTTGGGACGAGGGTAACTCCTATAATTCACCCCTCCACTTT
15	TRBJ1-4	TRBV12-3/TRBV12-4	-	many	CASARPGGQNEKLFF	TGTGCCAGCGCTCGTCCGGGAGGCCAGAATGAAAAACTGTTTTTT
16	TRBJ2-4	TRBV5-6	-	few	CASNRAGLLAKNIQYF	TGTGCCAGCAACCGGGCAGGACTCCTAGCCAAAAACATTCAGTACTTC
16	TRBJ2-7	TRBV6-5	-	-	CASSWSVARGYYEQYF	TGTGCCAGCAGTTGGTCAGTAGCCCGGGGGTACTACGAGCAGTACTTC
15	TRBJ1-4	TRBV4-1	TRBD1	few	CASSHLRTGGGKLFF	TGCGCCAGCAGCCATCTACGGACAGGGGGAGGAAAACTGTTTTTT
15	TRBJ2-5	TRBV5-4	TRBD1	few	CASSSGQGAKETQYF	TGTGCCAGCAGCTCCGGACAGGGGGCAAAGGAGACCCAGTACTTC
14	TRBJ1-6	TRBV21-1	-	few	CASSKISYNSPLHF	TGTGCCAGCAGCAAGATTTCCTATAATTCACCCCTCCACTTT
15	TRBJ2-2	TRBV6-1	TRBD2	once	CASRAGLADTGELFF	TGTGCCAGCAGAGCAGGACTAGCCGACACCGGGGAGCTGTTTTTT